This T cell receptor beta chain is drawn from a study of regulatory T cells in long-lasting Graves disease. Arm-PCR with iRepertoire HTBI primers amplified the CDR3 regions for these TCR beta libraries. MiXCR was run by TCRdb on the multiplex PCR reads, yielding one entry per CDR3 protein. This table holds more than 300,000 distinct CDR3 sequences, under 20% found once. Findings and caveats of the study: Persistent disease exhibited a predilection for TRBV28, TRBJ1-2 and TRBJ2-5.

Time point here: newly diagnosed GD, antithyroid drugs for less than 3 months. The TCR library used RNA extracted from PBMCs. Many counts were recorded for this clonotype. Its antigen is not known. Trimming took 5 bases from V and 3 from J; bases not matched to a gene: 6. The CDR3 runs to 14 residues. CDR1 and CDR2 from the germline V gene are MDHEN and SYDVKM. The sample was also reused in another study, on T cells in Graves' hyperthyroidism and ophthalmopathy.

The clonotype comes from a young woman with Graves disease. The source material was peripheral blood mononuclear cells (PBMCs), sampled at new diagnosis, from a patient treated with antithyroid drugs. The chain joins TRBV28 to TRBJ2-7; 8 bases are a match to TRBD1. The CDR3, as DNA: TGTGCCAGCAGTGAGACAGGGGTACTCTACGAGCAGTACTTC. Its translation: CASSETGVLYEQYF.